Listed below are T cell receptor beta chains from one sample, sequenced in a study of CD8+ T cells in alopecia areata. Data came from immunoSEQ multiplex PCR; TCRdb stores just in-frame clones and leaves some out. The table has more than 110,000 clones, around 60% seen once; the top ten hold 6.4%. Here the sequenced sample was CD4+ T cells sorted from blood, taken at week 0. These receptor sequences come from a human donor with alopecia areata. Each CDR3 is given with its conserved first and last residue. The D gene is left open where the match is weak. Expanded clones are given a class, and other clones once, few, many or no size at all.

clone size | J gene | D gene | V gene | CDR3 protein | CDR3 DNA
few | TRBJ1-1 | - | TRBV2 | CASGAGQMNTEAFF | TGTGCCAGCGGGGCCGGACAGATGAACACTGAAGCTTTCTTT
- | TRBJ2-1 | - | TRBV11-2 | CASSRDLGSYNEQFF | TGTGCCAGCAGCCGGGACTTGGGCTCCTACAATGAGCAGTTCTTC
few | TRBJ1-5 | TRBD1 | TRBV29-1 | CSVKQGASQPQHF | TGCAGCGTTAAACAGGGGGCCAGTCAGCCCCAGCATTTT
- | TRBJ2-5 | - | TRBV14 | CASSEYGQLQETQYF | TGTGCCAGCAGCGAATACGGACAGCTCCAAGAGACCCAGTACTTC
few | TRBJ2-7 | - | TRBV2 | CASRYARRSSYEQYF | TGTGCCAGCAGATACGCCAGACGGAGCTCCTACGAGCAGTACTTC
- | TRBJ1-1 | - | TRBV29-1 | CSVEQQENTEAFF | TGCAGCGTTGAACAACAGGAGAACACTGAAGCTTTCTTT
- | TRBJ1-1 | - | TRBV6-5 | CASSYYTEAFF | TGTGCCAGCAGTTACTACACTGAAGCTTTCTTT
- | TRBJ1-1 | - | TRBV29-1 | CSVEPRQNTEAFF | TGCAGCGTTGAGCCCAGACAGAACACTGAAGCTTTCTTT
few | TRBJ2-2 | - | TRBV5-4 | CASSQQDPGELFF | TGTGCCAGCAGCCAACAGGACCCCGGGGAGCTGTTTTTT
- | TRBJ2-7 | - | TRBV5-6 | CASSRGRFTYEQYF | TGTGCCAGCAGCCGTGGACGGTTCACCTACGAGCAGTACTTC
once | TRBJ1-2 | - | TRBV10-3 | CAISESYYGYTF | TGTGCCATCAGTGAGTCCTACTATGGCTACACCTTC
- | TRBJ1-5 | - | TRBV7-9 | CASSWGTADQPQHF | TGTGCCAGCAGCTGGGGGACGGCGGATCAGCCCCAGCATTTT
few | TRBJ2-5 | TRBD1 | TRBV7-2 | CASSPRTGAIGETQYF | TGTGCCAGCAGCCCGAGGACAGGGGCGATAGGGGAGACCCAGTACTTC
- | TRBJ2-3 | TRBD1 | TRBV5-1 | CASSPQGQGVTDTQYF | TGCGCCAGCAGCCCACAGGGACAGGGGGTCACAGATACGCAGTATTTT
- | TRBJ1-6 | - | TRBV30 | CAWSVGTEYSPLHF | TGTGCCTGGAGTGTTGGGACGGAGTATTCACCCCTCCACTTT
- | TRBJ2-3 | - | TRBV25-1 | CASSDTVSLGTQYF | TGTGCCAGCAGTGATACAGTTTCCCTAGGTACGCAGTATTTT
- | TRBJ2-7 | TRBD2 | TRBV4-3 | CASSQSSGGATYEQYF | TGCGCCAGCAGCCAGAGTAGCGGGGGGGCGACCTACGAGCAGTACTTC
- | TRBJ2-1 | - | TRBV27 | CASSRVQDLLYNEQFF | TGTGCCAGCAGTAGGGTACAGGACCTCCTCTACAATGAGCAGTTCTTC
- | TRBJ2-5 | TRBD2 | TRBV7-9 | CASSRLAGGGGETQYF | TGTGCCAGCAGCAGACTAGCGGGGGGCGGAGGTGAGACCCAGTACTTC
- | TRBJ2-5 | TRBD2 | TRBV29-1 | CSAALRGGGETQYF | TGCAGCGCGGCCCTTAGGGGCGGGGGAGAGACCCAGTACTTC
- | TRBJ1-2 | - | TRBV6-5 | CASSYGGYGYTF | TGTGCCAGCAGTTACGGGGGCTATGGCTACACCTTC
- | TRBJ1-2 | - | TRBV9 | CASSVNPGSPGYTF | TGTGCCAGCAGCGTAAATCCGGGCTCCCCAGGCTACACCTTC